This TCR beta chain is drawn from a study of response to subunit inactivated influenza vaccine. TCRdb ran MiXCR on the RT-PCR reads and lists one entry per CDR3 protein. Of a few hundred thousand distinct CDR3 sequences listed, 14% were seen once; the top ten hold roughly 11%. From germline, CDR1 is SGHRS and CDR2 YFSETQ. The CDR3 totals 16 residues. V lost 4 bases and J lost 2, with 13 bases in between. The receptor's source is a man aged 45 to 65 who received an inactivated influenza vaccine. Sequencing used PBMCs from blood, obtained about 11 days after vaccination. The chain recombines TRBV5-1 with TRBJ2-6; D tentatively reads TRBD1 or TRBD2 (5 bases each). CDR3 sequence reads: CASSIDSSAGANVLTF. In nucleotides, the CDR3 is TGCGCCAGCAGCATCGACAGTAGCGCTGGGGCCAACGTCCTGACTTTC.